Listed below are T cell receptor beta chains from one sample, sequenced in a study of cytomegalovirus exposure and HLA in healthy donors. Measured with immunoSEQ multiplex PCR; TCRdb has only the in-frame clones, and not every one. This table has 100,000 to 150,000 clones, 74% appearing once. The source material was PBMCs. Receptors originate from a woman between 50 and 59 years old in good health and CMV-seropositive. CDR3s include the opening cysteine and the closing phenylalanine or tryptophan. The D gene is left open where the match is weak. The size entry is marked missing in some rows and otherwise reads once, few, many or a size class.

d_call,v_call,clone_size,j_call,cdr3_aa,cdr3_nt
.,TRBV12-5,few,TRBJ2-5,CASGQGGETQYF,TGTGCTAGTGGTCAGGGGGGAGAGACCCAGTACTTC
TRBD1,TRBV10-3,.,TRBJ2-5,CAIKDGQGMETQYF,TGTGCCATCAAGGACGGACAGGGGATGGAGACCCAGTACTTC
.,TRBV5-1,.,TRBJ1-4,CASSSGRINEKLFF,TGCGCCAGCAGCTCGGGTAGGATTAATGAAAAACTGTTTTTT
.,TRBV13,.,TRBJ1-6,CASTGGSYNSPLHF,TGTGCCAGCACGGGAGGTTCCTATAATTCACCCCTCCACTTT
.,TRBV29-1,.,TRBJ2-7,CSVNRGGAYEQYF,TGCAGCGTGAATAGGGGGGGGGCCTACGAGCAGTACTTC
TRBD1,TRBV4-1,few,TRBJ1-5,CASSQSPTGGTQPQHF,TGCGCCAGCAGCCAATCCCCTACAGGGGGGACTCAGCCCCAGCATTTT
TRBD1,TRBV7-9,.,TRBJ1-4,CASSSTGGKANEKLFF,TGTGCCAGCAGCTCGACAGGGGGCAAGGCTAATGAAAAACTGTTTTTT
TRBD1,TRBV5-5,.,TRBJ1-2,CASSPLDRGGGYTF,TGTGCCAGCAGCCCCCTCGACAGGGGTGGTGGCTACACCTTC
TRBD1,TRBV6-5,.,TRBJ2-1,CASSRGTGGGEQFF,TGTGCCAGCAGTAGAGGGACAGGGGGAGGTGAGCAGTTCTTC
.,TRBV6-5,.,TRBJ2-5,CASSFRTVQETQYF,TGTGCCAGCAGTTTTCGGACAGTCCAAGAGACCCAGTACTTC
.,TRBV7-2,.,TRBJ1-6,CASSLEYSSYNSPLHF,TGTGCCAGCAGCTTAGAGTACAGCTCCTATAATTCACCCCTCCACTTT
TRBD2,TRBV11-2,.,TRBJ2-1,CASSFTSGGSGEQFF,TGTGCCAGCAGCTTCACTAGCGGAGGGTCCGGTGAGCAGTTCTTC
.,TRBV27,.,TRBJ2-3,CASALLVTDTQYF,TGTGCCAGCGCACTCTTAGTAACAGATACGCAGTATTTT
.,TRBV5-4,.,TRBJ2-5,CASSSTDRMQETQYF,TGTGCCAGCAGCTCGACCGACAGGATGCAAGAGACCCAGTACTTC
TRBD2,TRBV29-1,once,TRBJ2-1,CSVELAGAREQFF,TGCAGCGTGGAACTAGCGGGTGCGCGTGAGCAGTTCTTC
TRBD1,TRBV5-5,.,TRBJ2-7,CASSFQQGATYEQYF,TGTGCCAGCAGCTTTCAACAGGGGGCGACCTACGAGCAGTACTTC
.,TRBV4-1,.,TRBJ1-1,CASSLGEGNTEAFF,TGCGCCAGCAGCCTAGGAGAGGGGAACACTGAAGCTTTCTTT